Shown below are 15 T cell receptor beta chains from a single sample sequenced in a study of blood T cell repertoires in COVID-19. Some clones are missing from TCRdb's copy, which holds only in-frame ones; the method was immunoSEQ multiplex PCR. The table records some 31,000 clones, 70% to 90% of them present only once. Sequencing was done on a sample of peripheral blood. All receptors come from a human donor in a cohort sampled during active COVID-19. The donor label of this sample is uncertain.

The chain employs TRBV2 and TRBJ2-7; D gene unclear. Between the trimmed V and J ends, which lost 5 bases and 0 bases, there was a span of 11 bases. The CDR3 is made up of 14 amino acids. Germline CDR1 is SNHLY and CDR2 is FYNNEI. Here the CDR3 reads CASSPALSSYEQYF. The CDR3 DNA follows: TGTGCCAGCAGTCCTGCCTTGAGCTCCTACGAGCAGTACTTC.

The J gene is TRBJ2-1, the V gene TRBV12-5; 9 bases map to TRBD2. The V segment lost 2 bases and the J segment 6 bases; nucleotides outside the gene matches: 8. The CDR3 runs to 16 residues. Germline V gene data show CDR1 as LGHNT and CDR2 as FRNRAP. The CDR3 is CASGLFIAGVFNEQFF. For the CDR3, the DNA is TGTGCTAGTGGTTTGTTCATAGCGGGAGTTTTCAATGAGCAGTTCTTC.

This clone was counted once. The rearrangement uses TRBV5-1 and TRBJ1-2; 7 bases fit TRBD1. Germline CDR1 reads SGHRS; CDR2 reads YFSETQ. Trimming took 1 base from V and 5 from J; bases not matched to a gene: 2. There are 13 residues in the CDR3. The CDR3 here is CASSLTGAYGYTF. As DNA, the CDR3 is TGCGCCAGCAGCTTGACAGGGGCTTATGGCTACACCTTC. Supplemented by reference TRBV5-1 and TRBJ1-2, the full variable domain reads KAGVTQTPRYLIKTRGQQVTLSCSPISGHRSVSWYQQTPGQGLQFLFEYFSETQRNKGNFPGRFSGRQFSNSRSEMNVSTLELGDSALYLCASSLTGAYGYTFGSGTRLTVV.

J is TRBJ1-5 and V is TRBV28; TRBD1 might be the D (6 bases). Germline values: CDR1 MDHEN, CDR2 SYDVKM. Trimming took off 6 bases at V and 7 bases at J, with 10 bases between the two ends. The CDR3 extends over 12 amino acids. CDR3 coding DNA: TGTGCCAGCAGAACAGGGCGCCAGCCCCAGCATTTT. It is translated as CASRTGRQPQHF.

The chain has TRBV5-1 and TRBJ2-2; tentative D call: TRBD2 (5 bases). Germline V gives CDR1 SGHRS, CDR2 YFSETQ. Trimming removed 0 bases at V and 6 bases at J, with 12 bases between. The length of the CDR3 is 15 residues. CDR3 in amino acids: CASSLAGVRAGELFF. The CDR3, as DNA: TGCGCCAGCAGCTTGGCCGGGGTTCGGGCCGGGGAGCTGTTTTTT.

J is TRBJ1-1 and V is TRBV30; D might be TRBD1 (5 bases). Germline V gene lookup returns CDR1 GTSNPN and CDR2 SVGIG (reference sequence). The CDR3 loop spans 12 amino acids. The V end lost 1 base, the J end lost 4 bases, and 7 bases lay between the germline ends. CDR3 loop: CAWSGGGTEAFF. The DNA for the CDR3 is TGTGCCTGGAGTGGCGGGGGCACTGAAGCTTTCTTT.

The chain has TRBV23-1 and TRBJ2-1; no reliable D call. TRBV23-1 has ORF status, its function being uncertain. The CDR3 is made up of 15 amino acids. With 8 bases removed from V and 4 bases from J, the gap between germline ends came to 18 bases. Here the CDR3 reads CASLKESRIYNEQFF. The CDR3, as DNA: TGCGCCAGCCTTAAAGAATCGAGGATATACAATGAGCAGTTCTTC.

The V gene is TRBV3-1 (or the pseudogene TRBV3-2), the J gene TRBJ2-5, with 7 positions matching TRBD1. Germline assignment: CDR1 LGHDT and CDR2 YNNKEL (reference sequence). The V and J ends lost 2 bases and 13 bases, in that order; junction bases with no gene match: 10. The CDR3 totals 13 residues. The CDR3 loop reads CASSQLQGTVLYF. CDR3 DNA: TGTGCCAGCAGCCAATTACAGGGGACGGTCTTGTACTTC.

In this sample, this clone turned up once. The V and J genes are TRBV6-2 or TRBV6-3 and TRBJ1-5; the D gene is possibly TRBD1 (6 bases). V shed 0 bases and J shed 7 bases, with 10 bases lying between them. The CDR3 runs 14 residues. Germline loops: CDR1 MNHEY, CDR2 SVGEGT. Written as DNA, the CDR3 is TGTGCCAGCAGTTACTCCAACAGGGAACAGCCCCAGCATTTT. As protein: CASSYSNREQPQHF.

The chain carries TRBV24-1 and TRBJ1-5; D is perhaps TRBD1 (5 bases). CDR1 and CDR2 from the germline V gene are KGHDR and SFDVKD. V was cut by 4 bases and J by 3 bases, with 12 bases left in between. CDR3 length: 15 residues. The CDR3, as DNA: TGTGCCACCAGTGAGTCGGCAGGGTTCAATCAGCCCCAGCATTTT. This gives the protein CATSESAGFNQPQHF.

This clone was seen a single time. This rearrangement joins TRBV29-1 to TRBJ1-2; TRBD1 matches at 9 bases. The CDR3 loop spans 16 amino acids. J lost 3 bases, V lost 3 bases, and 11 bases had no gene match. Germline-derived CDR1 and CDR2 are SQVTM and ANQGSEA. CDR3 amino acids: CSVDIGGQGAYYGYTF. The CDR3 nucleotides are TGCAGCGTTGACATTGGGGGACAGGGCGCTTACTATGGCTACACCTTC.

The gene calls are TRBV10-1 and TRBJ1-3, with D uncertain. This CDR3 spans 18 amino acids. CDR1 and CDR2 from the germline V gene are WNHNN and SYGVQD (reference sequence). Deletions cut 0 bases from V and 4 bases from J, with 19 bases between. The CDR3 sequence: CASSESPRSLVSGNTIYF. CDR3 nucleotide sequence: TGCGCCAGCAGTGAGTCCCCTCGCAGTTTGGTTTCGGGAAACACCATATATTTT.

V gene TRBV6-6 combines with J gene TRBJ1-6; D gene unclear. Germline loops: CDR1 MNHNY, CDR2 SVGAGI (reference sequence). CDR3 length: 12 amino acids. V was trimmed by 2 bases and J by 9 bases, leaving 5 bases between them. Here the CDR3 DNA reads TGTGCCAGCAGTTACCTAAGTTCACCCCTCCACTTT. Translation gives CASSYLSSPLHF.

The chain recombines TRBV7-2 with TRBJ1-4; a possible D gene is TRBD1 (6 bases). CDR3 length: 14 amino acids. The germline gives CDR1 SGHTA, CDR2 FQGNSA. Trimming left V 5 bases short and J 8 bases short, with 15 bases between. CDR3 in DNA: TGTGCCAGCAGCACCCGACGAAGGGGGGAAAAACTGTTTTTT. It codes for CASSTRRRGEKLFF. The whole variable domain, remainder taken from reference TRBV7-2 and TRBJ1-4, is GAGVSQSPSNKVTEKGKDVELRCDPISGHTALYWYRQSLGQGLEFLIYFQGNSAPDKSGLPSDRFSAERTGGSVSTLTIQRTQQEDSAVYLCASSTRRRGEKLFFGSGTQLSVL.

This clone was observed a handful of times. The chain joins TRBV30 to TRBJ1-3, with D possibly being TRBD1 (5 bases). The V end lost 2 bases, the J end lost 4 bases, and 12 bases lay between the germline ends. The CDR3 totals 14 residues. In germline, CDR1 is GTSNPN, CDR2 SVGIG (reference sequence). The CDR3 DNA follows: TGTGCCTGGAGTCCGCAGGGTCTCGGAAACACCATATATTTT. It yields the protein CAWSPQGLGNTIYF.